This T cell receptor beta chain was sequenced for a study of a mutant IDH1 vaccine in newly diagnosed glioma. About the study: The start of vaccination came 4-6 weeks after radiotherapy alone, or with temozolomide cycles.

V gave up 4 bases and J gave up 0 bases; unmatched junction bases: 5. This CDR3 comprises 16 residues. Germline lookup yields CDR1 KGHSH and CDR2 LQKENI. Data came from immunoSEQ multiplex PCR; TCRdb stores just in-frame clones and leaves some out. The data contain about 56,000 clones, about 80% of them singletons. A word on this clone: Its target is not known.

Time point meaning: week 47, end of study. A single vaccine dose contained 300 ug of mutant IDH1 20-mer peptide, and topical imiquimod was used with it. Astrocytomas that were new, WHO grade 3 or 4, IDH1-mutant and ATRX-lost were present in the donors. The sequencing used PBMCs, collected from a glioma patient whose treatment included an IDH1 peptide vaccine. The clonotype originates from a man in his fifties or sixties with glioma. The chain uses TRBV18 and TRBJ2-2; 7 nucleotides align to TRBD1. The CDR3 spells CASSRVGTANTGELFF. The CDR3 DNA sequence: TGTGCCAGCTCACGGGTAGGGACAGCGAACACCGGGGAGCTGTTTTTT.